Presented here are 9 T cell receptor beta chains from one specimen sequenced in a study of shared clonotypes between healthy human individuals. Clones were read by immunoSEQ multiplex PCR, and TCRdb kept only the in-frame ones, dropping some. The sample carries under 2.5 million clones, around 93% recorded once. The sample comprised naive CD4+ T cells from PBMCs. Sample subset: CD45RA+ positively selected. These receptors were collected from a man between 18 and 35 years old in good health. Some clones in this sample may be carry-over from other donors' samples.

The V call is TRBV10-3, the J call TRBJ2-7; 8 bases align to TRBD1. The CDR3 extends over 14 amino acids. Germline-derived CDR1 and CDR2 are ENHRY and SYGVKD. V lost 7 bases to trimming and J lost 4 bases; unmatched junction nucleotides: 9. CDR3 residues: CAINRQGSVYEQYF. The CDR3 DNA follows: TGTGCCATCAATAGACAGGGGAGTGTTTACGAGCAGTACTTC.

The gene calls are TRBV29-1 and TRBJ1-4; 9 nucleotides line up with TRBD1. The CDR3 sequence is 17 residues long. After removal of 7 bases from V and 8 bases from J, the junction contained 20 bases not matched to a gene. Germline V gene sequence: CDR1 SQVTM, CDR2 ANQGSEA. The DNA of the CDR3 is TGCAGCGGTGCAAGGGACAGGGACCCTCGGCCCCTAGAAAAACTGTTTTTT. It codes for CSGARDRDPRPLEKLFF.

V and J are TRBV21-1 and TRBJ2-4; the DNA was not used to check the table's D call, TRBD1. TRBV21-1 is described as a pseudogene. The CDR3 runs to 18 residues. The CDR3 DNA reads TGTGCCAGCAGCAATGTTTCAGGGGGAATGGGAGCCAAAAACATTCAGTACTTC. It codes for CASSNVSGGMGAKNIQYF.

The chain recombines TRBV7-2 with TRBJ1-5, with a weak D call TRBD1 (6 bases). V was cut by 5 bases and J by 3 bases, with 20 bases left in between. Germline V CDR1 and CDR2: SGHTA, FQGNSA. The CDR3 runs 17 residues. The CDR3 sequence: CASSRGGAQGTNQPQHF. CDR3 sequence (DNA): TGTGCCAGCAGCCGAGGCGGGGCTCAGGGGACCAATCAGCCCCAGCATTTT.

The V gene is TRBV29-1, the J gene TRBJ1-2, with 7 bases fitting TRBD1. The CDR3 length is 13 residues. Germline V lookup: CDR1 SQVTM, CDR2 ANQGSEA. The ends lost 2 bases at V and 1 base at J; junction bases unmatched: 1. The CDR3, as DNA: TGCAGCGTTGAACAGGGGGATAACTATGGCTACACCTTC. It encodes CSVEQGDNYGYTF. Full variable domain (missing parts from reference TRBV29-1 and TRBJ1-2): SAVISQKPSRDICQRGTSLTIQCQVDSQVTMMFWYRQQPGQSLTLIATANQGSEATYESGFVIDKFPISRPNLTFSTLTVSNMSPEDSSIYLCSVEQGDNYGYTFGSGTRLTVV.

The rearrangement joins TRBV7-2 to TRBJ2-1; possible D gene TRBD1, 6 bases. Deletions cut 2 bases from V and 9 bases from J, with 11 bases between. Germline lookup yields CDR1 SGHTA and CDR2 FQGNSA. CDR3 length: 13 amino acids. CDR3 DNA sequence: TGTGCCAGCAGCTTATTTAGGGGGATTGAGCAGTTCTTC. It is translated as CASSLFRGIEQFF.

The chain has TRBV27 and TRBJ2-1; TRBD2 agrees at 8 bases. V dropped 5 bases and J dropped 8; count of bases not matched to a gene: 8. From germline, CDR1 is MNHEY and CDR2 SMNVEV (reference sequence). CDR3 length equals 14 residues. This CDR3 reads CASSPRTSSDEQFF. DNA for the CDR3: TGTGCCAGCAGTCCTAGGACTAGCTCAGATGAGCAGTTCTTC.

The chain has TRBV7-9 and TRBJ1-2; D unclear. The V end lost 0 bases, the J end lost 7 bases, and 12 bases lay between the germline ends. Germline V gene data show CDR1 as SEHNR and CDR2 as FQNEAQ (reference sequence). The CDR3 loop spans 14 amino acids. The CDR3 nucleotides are TGTGCCAGCAGCTTAGCAGGGAGTCGCGGTGGCTACACCTTC. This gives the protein CASSLAGSRGGYTF.

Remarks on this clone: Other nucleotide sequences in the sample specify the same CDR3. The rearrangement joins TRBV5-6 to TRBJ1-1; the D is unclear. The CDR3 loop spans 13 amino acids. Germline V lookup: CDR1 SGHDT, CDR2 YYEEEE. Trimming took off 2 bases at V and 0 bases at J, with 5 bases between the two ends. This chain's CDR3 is CASSFFLNTEAFF. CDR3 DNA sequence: TGTGCCAGCAGCTTCTTCCTGAACACTGAAGCTTTCTTT.